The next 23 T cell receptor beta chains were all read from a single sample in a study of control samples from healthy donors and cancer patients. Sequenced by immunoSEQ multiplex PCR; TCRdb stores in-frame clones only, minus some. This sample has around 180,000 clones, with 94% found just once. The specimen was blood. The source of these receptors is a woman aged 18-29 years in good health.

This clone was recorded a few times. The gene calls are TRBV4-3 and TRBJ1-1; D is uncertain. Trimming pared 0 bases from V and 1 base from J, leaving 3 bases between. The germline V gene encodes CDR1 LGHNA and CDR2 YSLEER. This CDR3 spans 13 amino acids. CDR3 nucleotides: TGCGCCAGCAGCCAAGAGGAGAACACTGAAGCTTTCTTT. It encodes CASSQEENTEAFF.

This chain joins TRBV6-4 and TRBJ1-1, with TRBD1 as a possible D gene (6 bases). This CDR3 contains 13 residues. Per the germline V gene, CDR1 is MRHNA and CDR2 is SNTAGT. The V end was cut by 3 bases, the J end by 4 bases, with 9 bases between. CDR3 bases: TGTGCCAGCAGTGAATCCAGGGGCACTGAAGCTTTCTTT. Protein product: CASSESRGTEAFF.

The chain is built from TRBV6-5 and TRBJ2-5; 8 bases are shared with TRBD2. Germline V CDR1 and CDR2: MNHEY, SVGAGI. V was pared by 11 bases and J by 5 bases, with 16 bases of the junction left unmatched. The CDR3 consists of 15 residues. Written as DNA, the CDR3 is TGTGCCTCTTCGGGCGGGGGGCCGATGATGGAGACCCAGTACTTC. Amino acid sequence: CASSGGGPMMETQYF.

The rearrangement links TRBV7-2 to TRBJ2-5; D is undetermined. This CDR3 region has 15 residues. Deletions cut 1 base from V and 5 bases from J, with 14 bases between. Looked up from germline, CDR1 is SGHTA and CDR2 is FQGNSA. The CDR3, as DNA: TGTGCCAGCAGCTTAGTATCCTCCAGTCGGGAGACCCAGTACTTC. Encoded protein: CASSLVSSSRETQYF. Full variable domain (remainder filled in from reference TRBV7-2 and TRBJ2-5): GAGVSQSPSNKVTEKGKDVELRCDPISGHTALYWYRQSLGQGLEFLIYFQGNSAPDKSGLPSDRFSAERTGGSVSTLTIQRTQQEDSAVYLCASSLVSSSRETQYFGPGTRLLVL.

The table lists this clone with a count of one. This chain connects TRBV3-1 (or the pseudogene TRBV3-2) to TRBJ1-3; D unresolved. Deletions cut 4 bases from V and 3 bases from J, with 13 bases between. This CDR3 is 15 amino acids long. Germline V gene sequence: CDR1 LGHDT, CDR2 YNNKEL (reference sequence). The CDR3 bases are TGTGCCAGCAGCCCAAACCTCGGTGATGGAAACACCATATATTTT. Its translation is CASSPNLGDGNTIYF.

The CDR3 DNA reads TGTGCCAGCTCAACTGCGGGCAATCAGCCCCAGCATTTT. Translated, it gives CASSTAGNQPQHF. The chain has TRBV18 and TRBJ1-5; D remains ambiguous. The CDR3 sequence is 13 residues long. The germline gives CDR1 KGHSH, CDR2 LQKENI. V lost 5 bases and J 2 bases, leaving 7 bases between the germline ends.

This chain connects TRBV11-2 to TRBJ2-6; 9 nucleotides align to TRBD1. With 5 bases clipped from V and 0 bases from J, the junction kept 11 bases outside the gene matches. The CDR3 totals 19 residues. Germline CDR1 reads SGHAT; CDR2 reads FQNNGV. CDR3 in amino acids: CASSPEGTGIRSGANVLTF. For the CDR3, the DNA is TGTGCCAGCAGCCCAGAGGGGACAGGGATCCGCTCTGGGGCCAACGTCCTGACTTTC. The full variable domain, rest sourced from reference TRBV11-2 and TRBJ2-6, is EAGVAQSPRYKIIEKRQSVAFWCNPISGHATLYWYQQILGQGPKLLIQFQNNGVVDDSQLPKDRFSAERLKGVDSTLKIQPAKLEDSAVYLCASSPEGTGIRSGANVLTFGAGSRLTVL.

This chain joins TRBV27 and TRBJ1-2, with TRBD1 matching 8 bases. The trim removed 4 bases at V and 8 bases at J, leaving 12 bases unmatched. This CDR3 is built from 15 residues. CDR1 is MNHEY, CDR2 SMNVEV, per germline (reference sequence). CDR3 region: CASSSWDRLTSGYTF. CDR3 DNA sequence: TGTGCCAGCAGTTCGTGGGACAGGCTAACTAGCGGCTACACCTTC.

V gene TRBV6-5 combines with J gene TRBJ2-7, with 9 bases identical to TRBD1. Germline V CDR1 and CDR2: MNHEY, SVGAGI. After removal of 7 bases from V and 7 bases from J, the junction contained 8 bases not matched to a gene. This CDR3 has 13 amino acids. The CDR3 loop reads CASTGTGMGEQYF. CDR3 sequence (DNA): TGTGCCAGCACCGGGACAGGGATGGGGGAGCAGTACTTC.

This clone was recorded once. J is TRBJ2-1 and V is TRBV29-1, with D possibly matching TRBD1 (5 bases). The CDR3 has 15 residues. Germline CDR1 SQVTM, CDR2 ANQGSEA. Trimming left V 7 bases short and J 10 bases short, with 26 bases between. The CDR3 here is CSADGGRGPLGEQFF. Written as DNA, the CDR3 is TGCAGCGCTGACGGTGGAAGGGGCCCCTTAGGGGAGCAGTTCTTC.

CDR3 DNA: TGTGCCAGCAGCCCTAACAATCAGCCCCAGCATTTT. Translation: CASSPNNQPQHF. The chain combines TRBV7-2 with TRBJ1-5; D is uncertain. Germline lookup yields CDR1 SGHTA and CDR2 FQGNSA. Between the trimmed V and J ends, which lost 5 bases and 3 bases, there was a span of 5 bases. This CDR3 has 12 amino acids.

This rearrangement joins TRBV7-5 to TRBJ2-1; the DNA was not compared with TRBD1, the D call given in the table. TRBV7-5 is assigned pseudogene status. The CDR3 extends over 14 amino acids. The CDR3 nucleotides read TGTGCCAGAAGCTCGCGGGACAGGGGGTATGAGCAGTTCTTC. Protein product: CARSSRDRGYEQFF.

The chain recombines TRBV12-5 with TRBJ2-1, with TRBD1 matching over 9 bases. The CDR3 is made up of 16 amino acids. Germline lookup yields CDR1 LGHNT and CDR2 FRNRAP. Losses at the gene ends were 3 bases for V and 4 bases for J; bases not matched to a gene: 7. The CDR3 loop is CASGLHRDRVYNEQFF. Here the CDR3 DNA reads TGTGCTAGTGGTTTACACCGGGACAGGGTTTACAATGAGCAGTTCTTC.

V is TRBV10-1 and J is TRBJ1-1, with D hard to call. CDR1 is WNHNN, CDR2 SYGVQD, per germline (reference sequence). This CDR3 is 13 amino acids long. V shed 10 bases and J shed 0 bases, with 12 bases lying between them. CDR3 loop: CATAPQLNTEAFF. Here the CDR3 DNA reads TGCGCCACCGCTCCACAATTGAACACTGAAGCTTTCTTT.

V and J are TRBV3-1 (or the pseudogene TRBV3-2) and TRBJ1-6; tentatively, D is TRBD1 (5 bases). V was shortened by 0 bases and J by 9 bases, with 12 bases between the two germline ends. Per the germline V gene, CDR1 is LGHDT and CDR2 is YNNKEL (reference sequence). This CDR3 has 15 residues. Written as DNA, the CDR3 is TGTGCCAGCAGCCAAGAAGGGACTAGAGGTTCACCCCTCCACTTT. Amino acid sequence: CASSQEGTRGSPLHF.

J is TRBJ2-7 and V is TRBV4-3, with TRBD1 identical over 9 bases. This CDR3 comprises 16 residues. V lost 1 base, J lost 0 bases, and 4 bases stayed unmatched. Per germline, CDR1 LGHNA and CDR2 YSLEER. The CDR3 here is CASSQVPGQGSYEQYF. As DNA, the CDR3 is TGCGCCAGCAGCCAAGTTCCGGGACAGGGCTCCTACGAGCAGTACTTC.

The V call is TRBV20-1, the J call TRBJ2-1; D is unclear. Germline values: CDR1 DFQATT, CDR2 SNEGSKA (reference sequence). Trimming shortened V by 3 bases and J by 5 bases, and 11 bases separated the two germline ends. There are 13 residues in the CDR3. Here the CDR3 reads CSASLLPHNEQFF. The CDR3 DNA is TGCAGTGCTAGTTTACTACCCCACAATGAGCAGTTCTTC.

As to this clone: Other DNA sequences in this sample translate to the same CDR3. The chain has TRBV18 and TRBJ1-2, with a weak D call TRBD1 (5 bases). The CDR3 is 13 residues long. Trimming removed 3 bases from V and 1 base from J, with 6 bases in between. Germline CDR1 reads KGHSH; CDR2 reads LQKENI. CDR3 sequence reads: CASSPQGNYGYTF. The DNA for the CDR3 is TGTGCCAGCTCACCCCAGGGTAACTATGGCTACACCTTC.

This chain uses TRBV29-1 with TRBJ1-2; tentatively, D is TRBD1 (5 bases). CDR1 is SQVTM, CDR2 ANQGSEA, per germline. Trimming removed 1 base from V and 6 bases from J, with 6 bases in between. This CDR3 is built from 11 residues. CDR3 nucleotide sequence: TGCAGCGTTGAAGGGGACGATGGCTACACCTTC. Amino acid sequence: CSVEGDDGYTF.

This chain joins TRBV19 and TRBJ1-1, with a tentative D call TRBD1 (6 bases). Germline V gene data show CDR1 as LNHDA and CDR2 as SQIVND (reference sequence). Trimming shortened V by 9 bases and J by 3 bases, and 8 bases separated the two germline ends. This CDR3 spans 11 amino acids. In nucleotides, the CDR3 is TGTGCCAGCAGGGGCTACACTGAAGCTTTCTTT. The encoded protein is CASRGYTEAFF.

The CDR3 nucleotides are TGTGCTAGTGGCAGGACGGCAAACACTGAAGCTTTCTTT. As protein: CASGRTANTEAFF. This sequence joins TRBV12-5 and TRBJ1-1; the D is unclear. V lost 6 bases and J 2 bases, leaving 10 bases between the germline ends. The germline CDR1 and CDR2 sequences are LGHNT and FRNRAP. CDR3 length equals 13 residues.

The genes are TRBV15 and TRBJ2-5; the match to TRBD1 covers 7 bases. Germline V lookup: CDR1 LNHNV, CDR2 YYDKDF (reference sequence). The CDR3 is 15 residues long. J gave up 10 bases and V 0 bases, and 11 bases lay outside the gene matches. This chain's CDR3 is CATSRDIGTGEYQYF. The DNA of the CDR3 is TGTGCCACCAGCAGAGATATCGGAACAGGGGAATACCAGTACTTC. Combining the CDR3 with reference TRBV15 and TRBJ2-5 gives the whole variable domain DAMVIQNPRYQVTQFGKPVTLSCSQTLNHNVMYWYQQKSSQAPKLLFHYYDKDFNNEADTPDNFQSRRPNTSFCFLDIRSPGLGDTAMYLCATSRDIGTGEYQYFGPGTRLLVL.

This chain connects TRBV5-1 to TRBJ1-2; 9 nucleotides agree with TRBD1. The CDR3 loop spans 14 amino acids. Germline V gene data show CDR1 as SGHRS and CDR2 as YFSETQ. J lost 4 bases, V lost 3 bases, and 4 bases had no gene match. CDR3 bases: TGCGCCAGCAGCTCACAGGGGGCGGGCTATGGCTACACCTTC. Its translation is CASSSQGAGYGYTF.